These T cell receptor beta chains were read from a single sample in a study of blood T cell repertoires in COVID-19. Some clones are missing from TCRdb's copy, which holds only in-frame ones; the method was immunoSEQ multiplex PCR. The sample yields 150,000 to 200,000 clones, approximately 81% seen once. The sample comprised peripheral blood. Source of these receptors: a human donor with acute or convalescent COVID-19. The donor label of this sample is uncertain. CDR3s include the opening cysteine and the closing phenylalanine or tryptophan. D genes are given only for firm matches. Some rows have no size entry. The others give once, few or many, or a class for an expanded clone.

abundance: -
v_gene: TRBV6-5
d_gene: TRBD1
j_gene: TRBJ1-2
CDR3aa: CASSFRGMGATF
CDR3nt: TGTGCCAGCAGTTTCAGGGGGATGGGGGCCACCTTC

abundance: few
v_gene: TRBV5-1
d_gene: -
j_gene: TRBJ1-4
CDR3aa: CASSTGSSNEKLFF
CDR3nt: TGCGCCAGCTCTACAGGGTCGTCTAATGAAAAACTGTTTTTT

abundance: -
v_gene: TRBV27
d_gene: -
j_gene: TRBJ1-5
CDR3aa: CASSPRALYSNQPQHF
CDR3nt: TGTGCCAGCAGTCCTCGAGCACTGTATAGCAATCAGCCCCAGCATTTT

abundance: -
v_gene: TRBV7-9
d_gene: TRBD1
j_gene: TRBJ1-4
CDR3aa: CASSRQGSVGEKLFF
CDR3nt: TGTGCCAGCAGCCGACAGGGATCGGTGGGTGAAAAACTGTTTTTT

abundance: many
v_gene: TRBV4-1
d_gene: TRBD1
j_gene: TRBJ1-1
CDR3aa: CASRLTGATNTEAFF
CDR3nt: TGCGCCAGCAGGCTAACAGGGGCAACGAACACTGAAGCTTTCTTT

abundance: once
v_gene: TRBV21-1
d_gene: -
j_gene: TRBJ2-6
CDR3aa: CASSRRDSESSGANVLTF
CDR3nt: TGTGCCAGCAGCCGACGGGACAGTGAAAGCTCTGGGGCCAACGTCCTGACTTTC

abundance: once
v_gene: TRBV5-6
d_gene: -
j_gene: TRBJ1-2
CDR3aa: CASSYGTSTPPGYTF
CDR3nt: TGTGCCAGCAGCTATGGGACTTCGACTCCGCCTGGCTACACCTTC

abundance: -
v_gene: TRBV3-1/TRBV3-2
d_gene: -
j_gene: TRBJ1-1
CDR3aa: CASSQGRGPFF
CDR3nt: TGTGCCAGCAGCCAGGGGAGGGGACCTTTCTTT

abundance: once
v_gene: TRBV7-9
d_gene: -
j_gene: TRBJ2-2
CDR3aa: CASSLAGQTNTGELFF
CDR3nt: TGTGCCAGCAGCTTAGCTGGACAGACGAACACCGGGGAGCTGTTTTTT

abundance: -
v_gene: TRBV18
d_gene: TRBD1
j_gene: TRBJ1-2
CDR3aa: CASSPASQGPYGYTF
CDR3nt: TGTGCCAGCTCACCAGCTTCACAGGGGCCCTATGGCTACACCTTC

abundance: few
v_gene: TRBV7-7
d_gene: -
j_gene: TRBJ2-5
CDR3aa: CASSLGGLLQETQYF
CDR3nt: TGTGCCAGCAGCTTAGGCGGACTTCTTCAAGAGACCCAGTACTTC

abundance: -
v_gene: TRBV6-5
d_gene: TRBD1
j_gene: TRBJ1-2
CDR3aa: CASSRTGDYGYTF
CDR3nt: TGTGCCAGCAGCCGGACAGGGGATTATGGCTACACCTTC

abundance: -
v_gene: TRBV5-1
d_gene: -
j_gene: TRBJ1-2
CDR3aa: CASSLGGLNTF
CDR3nt: TGCGCCAGCAGCTTGGGGGGGCTTAACACCTTC

abundance: -
v_gene: TRBV5-1
d_gene: -
j_gene: TRBJ1-2
CDR3aa: CASSSEINRGGYTF
CDR3nt: TGCGCCAGCAGCTCGGAGATCAACCGAGGTGGCTACACCTTC

abundance: -
v_gene: TRBV5-6
d_gene: -
j_gene: TRBJ1-1
CDR3aa: CASSRGTSNTEAFF
CDR3nt: TGTGCCAGCAGCCGTGGGACATCGAACACTGAAGCTTTCTTT

abundance: few
v_gene: TRBV11-3
d_gene: -
j_gene: TRBJ2-7
CDR3aa: CASSNRTEADYEQYF
CDR3nt: TGTGCCAGCAGCAACCGGACGGAGGCGGATTACGAGCAGTACTTC

abundance: -
v_gene: TRBV28
d_gene: -
j_gene: TRBJ1-3
CDR3aa: CASSRGGAGNTIYF
CDR3nt: TGTGCCAGCAGTCGAGGGGGAGCTGGAAACACCATATATTTT

abundance: -
v_gene: TRBV5-1
d_gene: -
j_gene: TRBJ2-7
CDR3aa: CASSWEGHTYEQYF
CDR3nt: TGCGCCAGCAGCTGGGAGGGACACACTTACGAGCAGTACTTC

abundance: -
v_gene: TRBV7-9
d_gene: TRBD1
j_gene: TRBJ1-5
CDR3aa: CASSLANRGRLHF
CDR3nt: TGTGCCAGCAGCTTAGCGAACAGGGGCCGACTTCATTTT

abundance: -
v_gene: TRBV6-5
d_gene: TRBD1
j_gene: TRBJ1-2
CDR3aa: CASSYSSQGGIGYTF
CDR3nt: TGTGCCAGCAGTTACTCGTCCCAGGGGGGAATTGGCTACACCTTC

abundance: -
v_gene: TRBV28
d_gene: -
j_gene: TRBJ1-1
CDR3aa: CASSSHKLGAEAFF
CDR3nt: TGTGCCAGCAGTTCCCACAAGCTCGGGGCTGAAGCTTTCTTT

abundance: -
v_gene: TRBV18
d_gene: -
j_gene: TRBJ2-3
CDR3aa: CASSHLIGGGTDTQYF
CDR3nt: TGTGCCAGCTCACACCTTATAGGGGGGGGCACAGATACGCAGTATTTT

abundance: -
v_gene: TRBV14
d_gene: -
j_gene: TRBJ1-6
CDR3aa: CASSQGSANYNSPLHF
CDR3nt: TGTGCCAGCAGCCAAGGGTCTGCGAACTATAATTCACCCCTCCACTTT

abundance: -
v_gene: TRBV6-4
d_gene: -
j_gene: TRBJ2-1
CDR3aa: CASSDSFSGSSYNEQFF
CDR3nt: TGTGCCAGCAGTGACTCATTTTCGGGGAGCTCCTACAATGAGCAGTTCTTC

abundance: -
v_gene: TRBV28
d_gene: TRBD1
j_gene: TRBJ2-7
CDR3aa: CASSPAGTGGTYEQYF
CDR3nt: TGTGCCAGCAGTCCCGCCGGGACAGGGGGAACCTACGAGCAGTACTTC

abundance: few
v_gene: TRBV5-1
d_gene: TRBD2
j_gene: TRBJ2-3
CDR3aa: CASSLGSGGAGTDTQYF
CDR3nt: TGCGCCAGCAGCTTGGGGAGCGGGGGGGCTGGCACAGATACGCAGTATTTT

abundance: -
v_gene: TRBV28
d_gene: -
j_gene: TRBJ1-2
CDR3aa: CASRQKYGYTF
CDR3nt: TGTGCCAGCAGACAGAAGTATGGCTACACCTTC

abundance: -
v_gene: TRBV2
d_gene: TRBD1
j_gene: TRBJ1-1
CDR3aa: CASSVRTGGGTEAFF
CDR3nt: TGTGCCAGCAGTGTAAGGACAGGGGGCGGCACTGAAGCTTTCTTT

abundance: -
v_gene: TRBV5-1
d_gene: TRBD2
j_gene: TRBJ2-1
CDR3aa: CASIPSPRGGDEQFF
CDR3nt: TGCGCCAGCATCCCGTCACCCCGGGGGGGCGATGAGCAGTTCTTC

abundance: few
v_gene: TRBV27
d_gene: -
j_gene: TRBJ2-7
CDR3aa: CASSSGTGPGEQYF
CDR3nt: TGTGCCAGCAGTTCTGGGACTGGGCCCGGGGAGCAGTACTTC

abundance: -
v_gene: TRBV19
d_gene: TRBD1
j_gene: TRBJ1-2
CDR3aa: CASSTLTGGYGYTF
CDR3nt: TGTGCCAGTAGTACTCTAACAGGGGGCTATGGCTACACCTTC

abundance: -
v_gene: TRBV9
d_gene: -
j_gene: TRBJ1-1
CDR3aa: CASSVAGARDTEAFF
CDR3nt: TGTGCCAGCAGCGTAGCAGGGGCGCGAGACACTGAAGCTTTCTTT

abundance: -
v_gene: TRBV6-6
d_gene: -
j_gene: TRBJ2-3
CDR3aa: CASSYGGVKTDTQYF
CDR3nt: TGTGCCAGCAGTTACGGCGGGGTAAAAACAGATACGCAGTATTTT

abundance: -
v_gene: TRBV24-1
d_gene: TRBD2
j_gene: TRBJ2-3
CDR3aa: CATSRAGGNTDTQYF
CDR3nt: TGTGCCACCAGTCGAGCGGGGGGGAACACAGATACGCAGTATTTT

abundance: -
v_gene: TRBV12-3/TRBV12-4
d_gene: -
j_gene: TRBJ1-2
CDR3aa: CASSFNNGYTF
CDR3nt: TGTGCCAGCAGTTTTAATAATGGCTACACCTTC

abundance: -
v_gene: TRBV27
d_gene: -
j_gene: TRBJ1-1
CDR3aa: CASSARGPSTEAFF
CDR3nt: TGTGCCAGCAGTGCTCGAGGGCCGAGCACTGAAGCTTTCTTT

abundance: once
v_gene: TRBV7-8
d_gene: TRBD1
j_gene: TRBJ1-1
CDR3aa: CASSSEYDRGVGGRAFF
CDR3nt: TGTGCCAGCAGCTCCGAATACGACAGGGGTGTTGGAGGGCGAGCTTTCTTT

abundance: few
v_gene: TRBV6-2/TRBV6-3
d_gene: -
j_gene: TRBJ2-3
CDR3aa: CASSYTGTSTDTQYF
CDR3nt: TGTGCCAGCAGTTACACGGGGACTAGCACAGATACGCAGTATTTT

abundance: -
v_gene: TRBV19
d_gene: -
j_gene: TRBJ1-3
CDR3aa: CASSPQTVTNSGNTIYF
CDR3nt: TGTGCCAGTAGTCCCCAGACGGTTACTAACTCTGGAAACACCATATATTTT

abundance: -
v_gene: TRBV30
d_gene: -
j_gene: TRBJ1-4
CDR3aa: CAWSITARANEKLFF
CDR3nt: TGTGCCTGGAGTATAACAGCTCGAGCTAATGAAAAACTGTTTTTT

abundance: -
v_gene: TRBV11-1
d_gene: -
j_gene: TRBJ1-2
CDR3aa: CASSFVAGDGYTF
CDR3nt: TGTGCCAGCAGCTTTGTGGCAGGGGACGGCTACACCTTC

abundance: -
v_gene: TRBV29-1
d_gene: -
j_gene: TRBJ1-1
CDR3aa: CSVQQAPNTEAFF
CDR3nt: TGCAGCGTCCAACAGGCGCCGAACACTGAAGCTTTCTTT

abundance: -
v_gene: TRBV18
d_gene: -
j_gene: TRBJ1-5
CDR3aa: CASSGGNSNQPQHF
CDR3nt: TGTGCCAGCTCAGGGGGGAATAGCAATCAGCCCCAGCATTTT

abundance: -
v_gene: TRBV9
d_gene: TRBD1
j_gene: TRBJ2-1
CDR3aa: CASSVAGGGNYNEQFF
CDR3nt: TGTGCCAGCAGCGTAGCAGGGGGCGGGAACTACAATGAGCAGTTCTTC

abundance: -
v_gene: TRBV14
d_gene: -
j_gene: TRBJ2-5
CDR3aa: CASSQSGETQYF
CDR3nt: TGTGCCAGCAGCCAATCCGGGGAGACCCAGTACTTC

abundance: few
v_gene: TRBV29-1
d_gene: -
j_gene: TRBJ1-1
CDR3aa: CSVERQQSWGDTEAFF
CDR3nt: TGCAGCGTTGAAAGACAGCAATCTTGGGGGGACACTGAAGCTTTCTTT

abundance: -
v_gene: TRBV9
d_gene: -
j_gene: TRBJ1-4
CDR3aa: CASSVEGRNEKLFF
CDR3nt: TGTGCCAGCAGCGTAGAAGGGAGGAATGAAAAACTGTTTTTT

abundance: -
v_gene: TRBV4-1
d_gene: -
j_gene: TRBJ2-5
CDR3aa: CASSRGAAGAQETQYF
CDR3nt: TGCGCCAGCAGCCGAGGGGCGGCAGGGGCCCAAGAGACCCAGTACTTC

abundance: -
v_gene: TRBV5-1
d_gene: -
j_gene: TRBJ2-5
CDR3aa: CASSSRAGARETQYF
CDR3nt: TGCGCCAGCAGCTCCAGGGCGGGGGCTCGGGAGACCCAGTACTTC

abundance: -
v_gene: TRBV2
d_gene: -
j_gene: TRBJ1-6
CDR3aa: CANKLEEGVHSPLHF
CDR3nt: TGTGCCAACAAATTAGAGGAAGGGGTCCATTCACCCCTCCACTTT

abundance: -
v_gene: TRBV3-1/TRBV3-2
d_gene: TRBD1
j_gene: TRBJ1-1
CDR3aa: CASSHAGGGTEAFF
CDR3nt: TGTGCCAGCAGCCATGCAGGGGGTGGCACTGAAGCTTTCTTT

abundance: -
v_gene: TRBV6-5
d_gene: TRBD1
j_gene: TRBJ2-7
CDR3aa: CASTLGQGAYEQYF
CDR3nt: TGTGCCAGCACCTTGGGACAGGGGGCCTACGAGCAGTACTTC

abundance: -
v_gene: TRBV7-3
d_gene: -
j_gene: TRBJ1-1
CDR3aa: CASSFLANGPKPGTEAFF
CDR3nt: TGTGCCAGCAGCTTCCTGGCCAACGGACCGAAACCGGGGACTGAAGCTTTCTTT

abundance: -
v_gene: TRBV5-5
d_gene: -
j_gene: TRBJ2-7
CDR3aa: CASSLAAGASYEQYF
CDR3nt: TGTGCCAGCAGCTTGGCGGCAGGGGCCTCCTACGAGCAGTACTTC